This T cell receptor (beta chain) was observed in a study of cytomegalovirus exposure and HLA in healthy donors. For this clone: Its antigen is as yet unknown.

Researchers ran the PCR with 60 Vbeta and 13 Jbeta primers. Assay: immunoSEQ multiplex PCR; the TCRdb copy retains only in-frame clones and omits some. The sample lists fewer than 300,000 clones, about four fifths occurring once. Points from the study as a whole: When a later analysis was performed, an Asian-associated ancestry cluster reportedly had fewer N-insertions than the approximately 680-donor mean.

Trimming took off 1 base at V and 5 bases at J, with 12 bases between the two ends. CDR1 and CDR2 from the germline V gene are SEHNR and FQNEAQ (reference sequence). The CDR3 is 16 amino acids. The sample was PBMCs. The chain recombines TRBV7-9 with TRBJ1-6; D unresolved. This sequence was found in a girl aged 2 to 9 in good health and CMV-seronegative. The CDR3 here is CASSLVGGANNSPLHF. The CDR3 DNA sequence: TGTGCCAGCAGCTTAGTAGGCGGTGCAAATAATTCACCCCTCCACTTT.